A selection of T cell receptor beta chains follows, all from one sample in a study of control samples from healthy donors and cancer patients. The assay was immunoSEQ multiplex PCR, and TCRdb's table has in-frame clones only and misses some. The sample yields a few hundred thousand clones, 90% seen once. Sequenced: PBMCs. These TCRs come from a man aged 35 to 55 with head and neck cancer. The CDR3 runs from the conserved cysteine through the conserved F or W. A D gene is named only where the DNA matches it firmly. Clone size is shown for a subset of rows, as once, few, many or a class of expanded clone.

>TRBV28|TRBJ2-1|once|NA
TGTGCCAGCAGTATCACCTCCCCGGGAAAGCAGTTCTTC
CASSITSPGKQFF
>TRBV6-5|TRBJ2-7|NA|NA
TGTGCCAGCAGTTACTCCTATAGGACAACTTACGAGCAGTACTTC
CASSYSYRTTYEQYF
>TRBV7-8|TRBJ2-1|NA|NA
TGTGCCAGCAGCTCCGCCCCCGTCACTAGGGATGAGCAGTTCTTC
CASSSAPVTRDEQFF
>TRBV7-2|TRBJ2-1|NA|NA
TGTGCCAGCAGCTTAGTATATGGTTGGGCCAATGAGCAGTTCTTC
CASSLVYGWANEQFF
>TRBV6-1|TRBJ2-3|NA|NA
TGTGCCAGCAGTGAGGATGGGAGAGCGGCAGATACGCAGTATTTT
CASSEDGRAADTQYF
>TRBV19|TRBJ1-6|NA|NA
TGTGCCAGTAGTATCCGGGGCCAAAGGATTAACTCACCCCTCCACTTT
CASSIRGQRINSPLHF
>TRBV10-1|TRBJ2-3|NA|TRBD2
TGCGCCAGCAGTGTTTCGACAAGCGGGGGTGCAGATACGCAGTATTTT
CASSVSTSGGADTQYF
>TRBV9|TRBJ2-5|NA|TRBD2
TGTGCCAGCAGCGTAACCCTGACTAGCGGGGGGCTTGGTGGGGAGACCCAGTACTTC
CASSVTLTSGGLGGETQYF
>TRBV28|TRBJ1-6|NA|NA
TGTGCCACTGCGGTTGGATCCCTCCACTTT
CATAVGSLHF
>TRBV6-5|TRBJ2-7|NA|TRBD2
TGTGCCAGCTGTACACGGGGGGGCTACGAGCAGTACTTC
CASCTRGGYEQYF
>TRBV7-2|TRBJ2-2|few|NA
TGTGCCAGCAGCCCGGGTCCCAACACCGGGGAGCTGTTTTTT
CASSPGPNTGELFF
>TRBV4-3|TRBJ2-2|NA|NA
TGCGCCAGCAGCCAGAACGCTATGATCAGGGGATACACCGGGGAGCTGTTTTTT
CASSQNAMIRGYTGELFF
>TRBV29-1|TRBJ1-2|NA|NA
TGCAGCGTTGACCTTGCCGATGGCTACACCTTC
CSVDLADGYTF
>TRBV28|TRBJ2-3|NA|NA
TGTGCCAGCAGTTCCGTCAACAGGTACTGGTATTTT
CASSSVNRYWYF
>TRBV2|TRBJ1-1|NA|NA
TGTGCCAGCAGGGGACGGGAAGGAAGCACTGAAGCTTTCTTT
CASRGREGSTEAFF
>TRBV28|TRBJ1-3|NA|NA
TGTGCCAGCAGTTTGCGAGGCTCTGGAAACACCATATATTTT
CASSLRGSGNTIYF